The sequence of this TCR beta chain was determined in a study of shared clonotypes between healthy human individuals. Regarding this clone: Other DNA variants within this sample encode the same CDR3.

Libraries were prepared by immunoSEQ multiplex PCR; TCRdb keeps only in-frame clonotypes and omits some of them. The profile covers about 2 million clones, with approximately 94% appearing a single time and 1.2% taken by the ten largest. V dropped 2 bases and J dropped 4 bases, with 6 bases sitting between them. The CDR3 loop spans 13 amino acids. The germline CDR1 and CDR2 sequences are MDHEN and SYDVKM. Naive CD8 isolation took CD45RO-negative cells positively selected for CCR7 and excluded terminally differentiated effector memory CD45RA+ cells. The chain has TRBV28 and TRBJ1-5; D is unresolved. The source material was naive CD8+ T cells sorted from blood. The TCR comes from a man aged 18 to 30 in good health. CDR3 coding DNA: TGTGCCAGCAGTTTAGACGGAAATCAGCCCCAGCATTTT. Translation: CASSLDGNQPQHF.